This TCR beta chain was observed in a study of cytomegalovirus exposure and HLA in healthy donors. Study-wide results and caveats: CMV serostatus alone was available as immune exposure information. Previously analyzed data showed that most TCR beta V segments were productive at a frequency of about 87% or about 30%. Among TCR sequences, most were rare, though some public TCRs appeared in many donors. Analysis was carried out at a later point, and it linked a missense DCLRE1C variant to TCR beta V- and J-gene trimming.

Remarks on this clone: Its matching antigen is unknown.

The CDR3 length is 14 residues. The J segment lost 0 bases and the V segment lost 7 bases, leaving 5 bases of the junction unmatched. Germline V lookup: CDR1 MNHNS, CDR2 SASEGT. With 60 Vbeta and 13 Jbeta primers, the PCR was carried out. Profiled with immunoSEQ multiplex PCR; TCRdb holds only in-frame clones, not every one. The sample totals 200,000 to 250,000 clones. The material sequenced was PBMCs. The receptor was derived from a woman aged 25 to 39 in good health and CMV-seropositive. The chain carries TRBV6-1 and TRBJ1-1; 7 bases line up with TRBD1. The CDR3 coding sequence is TGTGCCAGCACCCGACAGGGAATGAACACTGAAGCTTTCTTT. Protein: CASTRQGMNTEAFF.